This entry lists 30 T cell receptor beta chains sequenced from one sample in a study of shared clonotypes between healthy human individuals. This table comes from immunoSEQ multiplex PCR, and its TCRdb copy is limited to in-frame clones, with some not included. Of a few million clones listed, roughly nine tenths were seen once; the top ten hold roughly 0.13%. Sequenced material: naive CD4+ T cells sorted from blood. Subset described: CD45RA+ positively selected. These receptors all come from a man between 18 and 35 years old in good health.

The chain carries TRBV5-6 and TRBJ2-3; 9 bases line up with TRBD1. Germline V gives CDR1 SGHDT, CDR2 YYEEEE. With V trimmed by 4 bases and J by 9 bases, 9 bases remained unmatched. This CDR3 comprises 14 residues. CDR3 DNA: TGTGCCAGCAGCCCGGGACAGGGAGGGTGGACGCAGTATTTT. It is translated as CASSPGQGGWTQYF.

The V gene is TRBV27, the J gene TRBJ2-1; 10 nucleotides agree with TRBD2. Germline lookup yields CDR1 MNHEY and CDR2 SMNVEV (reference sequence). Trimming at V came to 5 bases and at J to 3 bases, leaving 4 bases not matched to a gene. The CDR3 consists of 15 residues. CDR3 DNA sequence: TGTGCCAGCAGTCAACGGACTAGCGGCTACAATGAGCAGTTCTTC. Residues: CASSQRTSGYNEQFF.

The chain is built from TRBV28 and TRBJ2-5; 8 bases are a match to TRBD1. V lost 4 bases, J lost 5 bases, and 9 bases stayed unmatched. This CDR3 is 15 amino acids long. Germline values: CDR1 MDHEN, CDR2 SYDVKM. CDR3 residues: CASSSAQGDLETQYF. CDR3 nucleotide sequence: TGTGCCAGCAGTTCCGCACAGGGGGATTTGGAGACCCAGTACTTC.

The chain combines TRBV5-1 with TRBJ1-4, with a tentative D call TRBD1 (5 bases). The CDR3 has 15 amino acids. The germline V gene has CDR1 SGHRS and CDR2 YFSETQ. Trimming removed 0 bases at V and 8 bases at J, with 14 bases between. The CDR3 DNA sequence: TGCGCCAGCAGCTTGGAAGCGAGGGGATCGGAAAAACTGTTTTTT. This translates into CASSLEARGSEKLFF.

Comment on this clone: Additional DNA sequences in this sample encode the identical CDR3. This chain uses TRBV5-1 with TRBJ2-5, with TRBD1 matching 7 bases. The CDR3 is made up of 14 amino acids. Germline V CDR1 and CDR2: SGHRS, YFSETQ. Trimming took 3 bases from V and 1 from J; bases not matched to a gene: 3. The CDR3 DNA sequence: TGCGCCAGCAGCTCCGCAGGGGGCCAAGAGACCCAGTACTTC. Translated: CASSSAGGQETQYF.

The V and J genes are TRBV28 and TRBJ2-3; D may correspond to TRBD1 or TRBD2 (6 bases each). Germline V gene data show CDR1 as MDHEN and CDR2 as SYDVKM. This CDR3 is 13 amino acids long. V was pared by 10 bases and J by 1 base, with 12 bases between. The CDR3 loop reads CATTRGGTDTQYF. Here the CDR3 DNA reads TGTGCCACCACTAGGGGGGGCACAGATACGCAGTATTTT.

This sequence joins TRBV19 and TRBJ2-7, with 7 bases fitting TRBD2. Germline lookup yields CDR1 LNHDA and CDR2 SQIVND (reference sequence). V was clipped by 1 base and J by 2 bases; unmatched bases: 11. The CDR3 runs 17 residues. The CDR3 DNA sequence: TGTGCCAGTAGTATAGCATGGCGTCTAGCGGCCCCCTACGAGCAGTACTTC. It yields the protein CASSIAWRLAAPYEQYF.

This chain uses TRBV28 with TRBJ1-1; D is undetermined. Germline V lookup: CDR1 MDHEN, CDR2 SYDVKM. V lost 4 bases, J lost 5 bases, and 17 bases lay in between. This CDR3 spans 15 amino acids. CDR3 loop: CASSSQERIVTEAFF. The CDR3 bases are TGTGCCAGCAGTTCCCAGGAACGGATAGTGACTGAAGCTTTCTTT.

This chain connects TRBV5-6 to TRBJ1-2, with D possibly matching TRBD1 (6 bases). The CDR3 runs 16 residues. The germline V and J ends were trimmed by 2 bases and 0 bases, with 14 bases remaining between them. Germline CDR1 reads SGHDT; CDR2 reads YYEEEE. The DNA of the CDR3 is TGTGCCAGCAGCTTTACATCTGGGACAACTAACTATGGCTACACCTTC. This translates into CASSFTSGTTNYGYTF.

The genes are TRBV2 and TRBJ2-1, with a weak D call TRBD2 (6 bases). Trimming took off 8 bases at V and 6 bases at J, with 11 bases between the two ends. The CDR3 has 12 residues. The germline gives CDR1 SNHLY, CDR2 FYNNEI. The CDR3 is CASSGLSNEQFF. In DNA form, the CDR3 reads TGTGCCAGCTCGGGACTCTCCAATGAGCAGTTCTTC.

CDR3 nucleotides: TGTGCCAGCAGATCAGGGGGGAACACCGGGGAGCTGTTTTTT. Protein sequence: CASRSGGNTGELFF. V usage is TRBV9 and J usage is TRBJ2-2; the match to TRBD1 covers 7 bases. Looked up from germline, CDR1 is SGDLS and CDR2 is YYNGEE. CDR3 size: 14 residues. J was trimmed by 1 base and V by 5 bases; bases with no gene match: 2.

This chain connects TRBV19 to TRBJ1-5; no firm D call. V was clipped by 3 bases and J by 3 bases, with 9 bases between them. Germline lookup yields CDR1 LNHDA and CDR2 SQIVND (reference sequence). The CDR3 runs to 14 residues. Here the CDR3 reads CASSIPATNQPQHF. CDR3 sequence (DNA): TGTGCCAGTAGTATCCCTGCGACCAATCAGCCCCAGCATTTT.

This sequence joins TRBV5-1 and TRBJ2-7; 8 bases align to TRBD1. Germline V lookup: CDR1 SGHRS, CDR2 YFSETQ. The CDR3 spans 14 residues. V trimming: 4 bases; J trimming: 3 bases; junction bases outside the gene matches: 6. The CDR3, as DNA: TGCGCCAGCAGCCGGACAGGGAGCCTCTACGAGCAGTACTTC. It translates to CASSRTGSLYEQYF.

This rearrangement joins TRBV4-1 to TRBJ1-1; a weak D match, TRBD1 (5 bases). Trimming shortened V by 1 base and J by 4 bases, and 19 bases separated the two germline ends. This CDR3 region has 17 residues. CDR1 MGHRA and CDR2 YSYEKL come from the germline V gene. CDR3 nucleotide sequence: TGCGCCAGCAGCCAAGTGTACAGGCCAGGCGTGGGCACTGAAGCTTTCTTT. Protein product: CASSQVYRPGVGTEAFF.

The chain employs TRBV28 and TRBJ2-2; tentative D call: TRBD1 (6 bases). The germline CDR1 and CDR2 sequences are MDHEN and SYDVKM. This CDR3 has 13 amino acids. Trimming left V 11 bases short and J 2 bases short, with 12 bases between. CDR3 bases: TGTGCCCTTCAGGGGCCAAACACCGGGGAGCTGTTTTTT. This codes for CALQGPNTGELFF.

CDR3 nucleotides: TGCAGCGTTGGCCGACTAGCGGGAGACTACAATGAGCAGTTCTTC. This codes for CSVGRLAGDYNEQFF. The V call is TRBV29-1, the J call TRBJ2-1, with TRBD2 identical over 12 bases. J was trimmed by 3 bases and V by 4 bases; bases with no gene match: 4. This CDR3 contains 15 residues. The germline V gene encodes CDR1 SQVTM and CDR2 ANQGSEA.

In DNA form, the CDR3 reads TGCGCCAGCAGTCGAATAGCGGGAGGGCAGGAGACCCAGTACTTC. Protein product: CASSRIAGGQETQYF. The chain uses TRBV5-1 and TRBJ2-5, with 11 bases fitting TRBD2. After removal of 5 bases from V and 5 bases from J, the junction contained 8 bases not matched to a gene. This CDR3 comprises 15 residues. CDR1 is SGHRS, CDR2 YFSETQ, per germline.

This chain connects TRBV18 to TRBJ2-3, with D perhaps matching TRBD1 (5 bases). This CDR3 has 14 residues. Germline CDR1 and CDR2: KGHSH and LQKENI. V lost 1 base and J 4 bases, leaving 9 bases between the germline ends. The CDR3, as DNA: TGTGCCAGCTCACCACAGCAGGGATCAGATACGCAGTATTTT. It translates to CASSPQQGSDTQYF.

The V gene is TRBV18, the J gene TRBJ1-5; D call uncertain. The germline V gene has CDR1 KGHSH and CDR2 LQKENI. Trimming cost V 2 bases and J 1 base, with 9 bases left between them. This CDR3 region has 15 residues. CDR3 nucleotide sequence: TGTGCCAGCTCACCAGAGGGTAGCAGCAATCAGCCCCAGCATTTT. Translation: CASSPEGSSNQPQHF.

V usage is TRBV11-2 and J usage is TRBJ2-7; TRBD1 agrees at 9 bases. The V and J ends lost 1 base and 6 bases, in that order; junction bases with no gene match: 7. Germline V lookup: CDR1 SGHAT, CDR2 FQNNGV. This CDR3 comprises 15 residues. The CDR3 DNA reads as TGTGCCAGCAGCTTAGCCCCGGGACAGGGATCCGAGCAGTACTTC. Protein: CASSLAPGQGSEQYF.

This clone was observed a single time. CDR3 DNA: TGTGCCAGCAGCTGGGGAGGTTTCGGCACAGATACGCAGTATTTT. Protein sequence: CASSWGGFGTDTQYF. The J gene is TRBJ2-3, the V gene TRBV5-4, with TRBD2 as a possible D gene (6 bases). The V end lost 3 bases, the J end lost 1 base, and 12 bases lay between the germline ends. Germline CDR1 SGHNT, CDR2 YYREEE (reference sequence). This CDR3 comprises 15 residues.

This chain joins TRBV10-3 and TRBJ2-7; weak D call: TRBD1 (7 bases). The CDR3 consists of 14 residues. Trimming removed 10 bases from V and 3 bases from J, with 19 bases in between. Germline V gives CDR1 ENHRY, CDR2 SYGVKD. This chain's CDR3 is CASQGGGTLYEQYF. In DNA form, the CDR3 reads TGTGCCAGTCAAGGAGGGGGCACACTCTACGAGCAGTACTTC.

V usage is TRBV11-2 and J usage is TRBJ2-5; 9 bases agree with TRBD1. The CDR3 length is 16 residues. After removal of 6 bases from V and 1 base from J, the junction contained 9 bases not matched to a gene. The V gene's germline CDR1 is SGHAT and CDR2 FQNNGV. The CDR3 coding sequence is TGTGCCAGCAGTTTAACAGGGGGCGTCCCCCAAGAGACCCAGTACTTC. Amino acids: CASSLTGGVPQETQYF.

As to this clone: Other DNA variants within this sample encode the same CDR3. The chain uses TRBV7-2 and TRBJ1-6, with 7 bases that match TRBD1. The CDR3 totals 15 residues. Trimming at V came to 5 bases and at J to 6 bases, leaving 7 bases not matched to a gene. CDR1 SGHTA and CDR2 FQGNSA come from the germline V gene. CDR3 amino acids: CASSLAGGVNSPLHF. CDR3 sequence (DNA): TGTGCCAGCAGCCTGGCAGGGGGAGTTAATTCACCCCTCCACTTT.

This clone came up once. The chain's CDR3 is CASSGLAGPTDTQYF. Written as DNA, the CDR3 is TGTGCCAGCTCAGGACTAGCGGGGCCCACAGATACGCAGTATTTT. This chain uses TRBV18 with TRBJ2-3, with TRBD2 matching 12 bases. CDR3 length equals 15 residues. Germline values: CDR1 KGHSH, CDR2 LQKENI. V shed 5 bases, J shed 2 bases, and the junction held 2 bases outside the gene matches.

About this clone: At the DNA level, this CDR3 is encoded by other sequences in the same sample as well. The CDR3 region is CAWSGGGETQYF. CDR3 nucleotide sequence: TGTGCCTGGAGTGGTGGGGGAGAGACCCAGTACTTC. The chain employs TRBV30 and TRBJ2-5, with D perhaps given as TRBD1 or TRBD2 (5 bases each). Germline V gene sequence: CDR1 GTSNPN, CDR2 SVGIG (reference sequence). V was pared by 1 base and J by 4 bases, with 7 bases between. The CDR3 contains 12 residues.

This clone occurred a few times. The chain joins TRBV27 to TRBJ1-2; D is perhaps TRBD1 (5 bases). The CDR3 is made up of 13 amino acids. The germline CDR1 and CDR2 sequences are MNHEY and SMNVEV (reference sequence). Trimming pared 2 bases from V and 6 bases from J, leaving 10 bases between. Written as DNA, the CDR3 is TGTGCCAGCAGTTTAAGAGGGACCGATGGCTACACCTTC. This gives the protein CASSLRGTDGYTF.

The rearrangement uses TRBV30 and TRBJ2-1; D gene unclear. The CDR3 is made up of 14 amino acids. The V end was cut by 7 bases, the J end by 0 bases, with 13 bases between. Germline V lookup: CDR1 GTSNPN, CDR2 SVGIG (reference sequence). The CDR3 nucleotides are TGTGCCTCCTCGAGGAGTGACTCCTACAATGAGCAGTTCTTC. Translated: CASSRSDSYNEQFF.

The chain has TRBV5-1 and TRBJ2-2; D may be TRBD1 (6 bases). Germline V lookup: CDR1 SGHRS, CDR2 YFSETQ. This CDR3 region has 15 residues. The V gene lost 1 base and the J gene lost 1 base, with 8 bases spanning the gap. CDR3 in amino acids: CASSLPTGNTGELFF. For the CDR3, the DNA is TGCGCCAGCAGCTTGCCGACAGGGAACACCGGGGAGCTGTTTTTT.

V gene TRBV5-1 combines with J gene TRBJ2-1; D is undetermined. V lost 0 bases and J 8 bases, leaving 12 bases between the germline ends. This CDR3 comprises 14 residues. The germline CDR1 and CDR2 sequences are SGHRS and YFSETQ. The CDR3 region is CASSLEVRTHEQFF. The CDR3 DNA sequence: TGCGCCAGCAGCTTGGAGGTACGTACCCATGAGCAGTTCTTC.